This T cell receptor beta chain was found in a study of blood T cell repertoires in COVID-19. V dropped 1 base and J dropped 7 bases, with 7 bases sitting between them. There are 13 residues in the CDR3. Germline-derived CDR1 and CDR2 are MGHRA and YSYEKL. Authors' analysis steps: How many nucleated cells were present was estimated from reference gene primer amplification. Some clones are missing from TCRdb's copy, which holds only in-frame ones; the method was immunoSEQ multiplex PCR. V, J and clone size are those of that table, while D and trimming were read from the DNA. The sample records 200,000 to 250,000 clones, around nine tenths being singletons.

This TCR was recovered from a woman aged 55-75 years with acute or convalescent COVID-19. The sample was peripheral blood. The rearrangement uses TRBV4-1 and TRBJ2-2; D unresolved. The CDR3, as DNA: TGCGCCAGCAGCCAAGCTCGGTTCGGGGAGCTGTTTTTT. This encodes CASSQARFGELFF.